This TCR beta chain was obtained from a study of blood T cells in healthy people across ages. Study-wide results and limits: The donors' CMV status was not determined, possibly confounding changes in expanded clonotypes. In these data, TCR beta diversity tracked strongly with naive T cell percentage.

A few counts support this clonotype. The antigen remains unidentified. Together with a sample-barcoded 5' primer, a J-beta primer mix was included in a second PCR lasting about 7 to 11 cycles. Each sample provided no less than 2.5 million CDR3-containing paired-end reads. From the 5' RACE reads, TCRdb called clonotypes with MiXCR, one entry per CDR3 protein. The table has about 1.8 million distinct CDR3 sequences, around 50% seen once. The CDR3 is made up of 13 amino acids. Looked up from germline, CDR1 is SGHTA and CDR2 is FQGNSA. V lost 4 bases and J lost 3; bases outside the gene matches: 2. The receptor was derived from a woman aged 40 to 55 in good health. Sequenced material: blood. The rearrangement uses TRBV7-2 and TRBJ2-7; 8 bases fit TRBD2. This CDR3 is CASSSTSGYEQYF. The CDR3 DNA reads TGTGCCAGCAGCTCCACTAGCGGCTACGAGCAGTACTTC.